These T cell receptor beta chains were read from a single sample in a study of control samples from healthy donors and cancer patients. The method was immunoSEQ multiplex PCR; TCRdb's version includes in-frame clones alone and lacks a portion of them. This table holds about 94,000 clones, 90% found once. Sample: blood. The receptors were sampled from a woman younger than 35 in good health. Both conserved end residues are part of each CDR3. The D gene is left open where the match is weak. Expanded clones are given a class, and other clones once, few, many or no size at all.

d_gene,abundance,v_gene,len,j_gene,CDR3nt,CDR3aa
-,-,TRBV6-5,13,TRBJ2-1,TGTGCCAGCAGTTACTCGGGGTTGAGTGAGCAGTTCTTC,CASSYSGLSEQFF
TRBD2,-,TRBV9,15,TRBJ2-1,TGTGCCAGCAGCTCTAGCGGGGGGGCGGTGAATGAGCAGTTCTTC,CASSSSGGAVNEQFF
-,-,TRBV6-5,12,TRBJ1-2,TGTGCCAGCAGTTACAACAGCTATGGCTACACCTTC,CASSYNSYGYTF
-,-,TRBV14,16,TRBJ1-2,TGTGCCAGCAGCCAAGCAAGGGGCTCGGACAACTATGGCTACACCTTC,CASSQARGSDNYGYTF
-,-,TRBV3-1/TRBV3-2,12,TRBJ1-3,TGTGCCAGCAGCCAAGCTGGAAACACCATATATTTT,CASSQAGNTIYF
TRBD1,-,TRBV5-5,14,TRBJ1-1,TGTGCCAGCAGCTTGCAGGGGGCGAACACTGAAGCTTTCTTT,CASSLQGANTEAFF
-,-,TRBV3-1/TRBV3-2,14,TRBJ2-3,TGTGCCAGCAGCCACGGAGGGGGCACAGATACGCAGTATTTT,CASSHGGGTDTQYF
-,-,TRBV5-6,14,TRBJ2-3,TGTGCCAGCAGCTTGGATGTCCTCACAGATACGCAGTATTTT,CASSLDVLTDTQYF
-,-,TRBV7-9,14,TRBJ1-1,TGTGCCAGCCAAACCGCCAAACTCGACACTGAAGCTTTCTTT,CASQTAKLDTEAFF
-,few,TRBV2,15,TRBJ1-2,TGTGCCAGCAGGTACTCCGCGAGACAAGGTCAGAGCTACACCTTC,CASRYSARQGQSYTF
-,-,TRBV5-4,13,TRBJ1-1,TGTGCCACCTTGACCGCGTTTGACACTGAAGCTTTCTTT,CATLTAFDTEAFF
TRBD1,-,TRBV5-4,16,TRBJ2-2,TGTGCCAGCAGCTTGCCAGGGGGAATGAACACCGGGGAGCTGTTTTTT,CASSLPGGMNTGELFF
-,-,TRBV18,14,TRBJ1-1,TGTGCCAGCTCACCACCCTCAATCAACACTGAAGCTTTCTTT,CASSPPSINTEAFF
TRBD2,-,TRBV27,18,TRBJ2-3,TGTGCCAGCAGCCCAAAGCTGCTTACTAGCGGGGGGGCAGATACGCAGTATTTT,CASSPKLLTSGGADTQYF
-,-,TRBV5-1,14,TRBJ1-2,TGCGCCAGCAGCTCGACGACCGAGATTTATGGCTACACCTTC,CASSSTTEIYGYTF
-,once,TRBV15,14,TRBJ1-1,TGTGCCACCGGGTTGAGGGCTGGTGACACTGAAGCTTTCTTT,CATGLRAGDTEAFF
-,-,TRBV5-5,14,TRBJ1-5,TGTGCCAGCAGCACACAGGGTTCCAATCAGCCCCAGCATTTT,CASSTQGSNQPQHF